A selection of T cell receptor beta chains follows, all from one sample in a study of vaccination effects on CD4 cells after COVID-19. Sequencing used immunoSEQ multiplex PCR; TCRdb keeps in-frame clones, though not all of them. The sample lists roughly 25,000 clones, 75% to 80% seen once, with 15% to 20% in the top ten. No antigen has been identified for these receptors. Sample: CD4+ T cells from PBMCs cultured with HCoV-NL63 spike peptides, taken before COVID-19 vaccination. These receptors originate from a human donor who had a prior SARS-CoV-2 infection. The CDR3 runs from the conserved cysteine through the conserved F or W. D genes are given only for firm matches. Not all rows give a size; the values are once, few, many and, for expanded clones, a class.

TRBV7-2	TRBD2	medium-sized	TRBJ2-3	CASSQRGGSIPDTQYF	TGTGCCAGCAGCCAGAGGGGCGGGAGTATCCCAGATACGCAGTATTTT
TRBV9	TRBD2	.	TRBJ2-5	CASSVAGGRTQETQYF	TGTGCCAGCAGCGTAGCGGGGGGGAGAACCCAAGAGACCCAGTACTTC
TRBV5-1	.	.	TRBJ2-2	CASSLSLGATGELFF	TGCGCCAGCAGCTTGAGCCTAGGGGCCACCGGGGAGCTGTTTTTT
TRBV6-5	TRBD2	.	TRBJ2-3	CATLSGGAADTQYF	TGTGCCACCCTTAGCGGGGGGGCTGCGGATACGCAGTATTTT
TRBV18	.	.	TRBJ2-7	CASSPRGPYEQYF	TGTGCCAGCTCACCGCGAGGACCCTACGAGCAGTACTTC
TRBV11-1	TRBD1	.	TRBJ2-7	CASSGTVSYEQYF	TGTGCCAGCAGCGGGACAGTAAGCTACGAGCAGTACTTC
TRBV5-1	.	.	TRBJ1-6	CASSLSGGGNSPLHF	TGCGCCAGCAGCTTATCTGGGGGCGGGAATTCACCCCTCCACTTT
TRBV7-2	.	.	TRBJ2-2	CASSFDLNTGELFF	TGTGCCAGCAGCTTCGACCTTAACACCGGGGAGCTGTTTTTT
TRBV4-2	TRBD1	.	TRBJ1-2	CASSRGQSLGGYTF	TGTGCCAGCAGCCGGGGACAGTCCCTGGGTGGCTACACCTTC
TRBV7-2	.	few	TRBJ2-1	CASSLAGSSYNEQFF	TGTGCCAGCAGCTTAGCTGGGAGCTCCTACAATGAGCAGTTCTTC
TRBV18	.	.	TRBJ1-5	CASSPSRSIGTFAQHF	TGTGCCAGCTCACCTTCGCGCTCGATTGGGACGTTCGCCCAGCATTTT
TRBV12-3/TRBV12-4	.	.	TRBJ2-2	CASTRRTGELFF	TGTGCCAGCACACGAAGGACCGGGGAGCTGTTTTTT
TRBV15	.	.	TRBJ2-5	CATSRVYRETQYF	TGTGCCACCAGCAGAGTTTATCGGGAGACCCAGTACTTC
TRBV3-1/TRBV3-2	TRBD2	.	TRBJ2-1	CASSQDPGRALWEQFF	TGTGCCAGCAGCCAAGATCCCGGGAGGGCCCTTTGGGAGCAGTTCTTC
TRBV5-1	.	.	TRBJ1-2	CASSLGDRDLEGGYTF	TGCGCCAGCAGTCTCGGGGACCGGGACCTAGAAGGTGGCTACACCTTC
TRBV12-1	.	few	TRBJ2-3	CASSFQGASTDTQYF	TGTGCCAGCAGCTTTCAGGGGGCTTCCACAGATACGCAGTATTTT
TRBV5-1	.	.	TRBJ1-1	CASSPGGSTEAFF	TGCGCCAGCAGCCCGGGTGGGAGCACTGAAGCTTTCTTT
TRBV5-1	.	.	TRBJ1-2	CASSLGGDDGYTF	TGCGCCAGCAGCTTGGGGGGGGACGACGGCTACACCTTC
TRBV7-2	TRBD2	.	TRBJ2-1	CASSLLAGEYNEQFF	TGTGCCAGCAGCCTCCTAGCGGGGGAGTACAATGAGCAGTTCTTC
TRBV7-6	TRBD2	few	TRBJ2-7	CASSLGGWRGAYEQYF	TGTGCCAGCAGCTTAGGAGGTTGGCGGGGGGCCTACGAGCAGTACTTC
TRBV6-4	.	.	TRBJ2-3	CASSAQGMGDTQYF	TGTGCCAGCAGTGCCCAAGGGATGGGGGATACGCAGTATTTT
TRBV2	.	.	TRBJ2-5	CASTLAFETQYF	TGTGCCAGCACCCTAGCCTTTGAGACCCAGTACTTC
TRBV20-1	.	.	TRBJ2-4	CSAQGMNIQYF	TGCAGTGCGCAGGGGATGAACATTCAGTACTTC
TRBV5-1	TRBD2	.	TRBJ2-2	CASSLLGGTSAEELFF	TGCGCCAGCAGCTTGTTGGGGGGGACTAGCGCCGAGGAGCTGTTTTTT
TRBV15	.	.	TRBJ2-1	CATSRDPAGEQFF	TGTGCCACCAGCAGAGATCCGGCCGGTGAGCAGTTCTTC
TRBV2	TRBD1	many	TRBJ2-1	CASGGQGAQNEQFF	TGTGCCAGCGGGGGACAGGGGGCGCAAAATGAGCAGTTCTTC
TRBV6-5	.	.	TRBJ1-6	CASSYIGGGSPLHF	TGTGCCAGCAGTTATATAGGGGGTGGATCACCCCTCCACTTT
TRBV7-3	.	.	TRBJ2-3	CASSGKGGNTDTQYF	TGTGCCAGCAGCGGGAAAGGCGGCAACACAGATACGCAGTATTTT
TRBV5-6	.	.	TRBJ2-2	CASSFGLAGATGELFF	TGTGCCAGCAGCTTTGGACTGGCGGGGGCCACCGGGGAGCTGTTTTTT
TRBV10-1	.	few	TRBJ2-5	CASSESRIGTQYF	TGCGCCAGCAGTGAGAGTCGGATAGGGACCCAGTACTTC
TRBV7-2	.	.	TRBJ2-1	CASSLISDSYNEQFF	TGTGCCAGCAGCCTAATTAGTGACTCCTACAATGAGCAGTTCTTC
TRBV5-6	TRBD2	.	TRBJ2-7	CASSTRTSGRQLPYEQYF	TGTGCCAGCAGCACACGGACTAGCGGGAGGCAGCTTCCCTACGAGCAGTACTTC
TRBV5-1	TRBD1	.	TRBJ2-5	CASSRQRTGAQETQYF	TGCGCCAGCAGCCGCCAGCGGACAGGGGCTCAAGAGACCCAGTACTTC
TRBV2	TRBD2	few	TRBJ2-7	CASSVRGTSGPYEQYF	TGTGCCAGCAGTGTGAGGGGGACTAGCGGCCCCTACGAGCAGTACTTC
TRBV18	.	.	TRBJ2-7	CASSPPSGKGYEQYF	TGTGCCAGCTCACCACCGTCGGGAAAAGGATACGAGCAGTACTTC
TRBV24-1	TRBD2	few	TRBJ2-1	CATSKSSGVNEQFF	TGTGCCACCAGTAAGTCTAGCGGCGTCAATGAGCAGTTCTTC
TRBV6-5	.	.	TRBJ2-2	CASSNLSDGELFF	TGTGCCAGCAGTAATCTTAGCGACGGGGAGCTGTTTTTT
TRBV7-9	TRBD1	.	TRBJ1-2	CASSLWDSPNYGYTF	TGTGCCAGCAGCTTATGGGACAGCCCTAACTATGGCTACACCTTC
TRBV5-1	TRBD2	.	TRBJ2-2	CASSLGLAGVGELFF	TGCGCCAGCAGCTTGGGTCTAGCGGGGGTCGGGGAGCTGTTTTTT
TRBV7-2	.	.	TRBJ2-7	CASSLVRETGEQYF	TGTGCCAGCAGCTTAGTCCGGGAGACCGGCGAGCAGTACTTC
TRBV5-1	TRBD2	few	TRBJ2-1	CASSEPTSGGGQFF	TGCGCCAGCAGCGAACCGACTAGCGGGGGGGGGCAGTTCTTC
TRBV4-1	TRBD1	.	TRBJ2-7	CASSTRTGGLYEQYF	TGCGCCAGCAGCACCCGGACAGGGGGCCTCTACGAGCAGTACTTC